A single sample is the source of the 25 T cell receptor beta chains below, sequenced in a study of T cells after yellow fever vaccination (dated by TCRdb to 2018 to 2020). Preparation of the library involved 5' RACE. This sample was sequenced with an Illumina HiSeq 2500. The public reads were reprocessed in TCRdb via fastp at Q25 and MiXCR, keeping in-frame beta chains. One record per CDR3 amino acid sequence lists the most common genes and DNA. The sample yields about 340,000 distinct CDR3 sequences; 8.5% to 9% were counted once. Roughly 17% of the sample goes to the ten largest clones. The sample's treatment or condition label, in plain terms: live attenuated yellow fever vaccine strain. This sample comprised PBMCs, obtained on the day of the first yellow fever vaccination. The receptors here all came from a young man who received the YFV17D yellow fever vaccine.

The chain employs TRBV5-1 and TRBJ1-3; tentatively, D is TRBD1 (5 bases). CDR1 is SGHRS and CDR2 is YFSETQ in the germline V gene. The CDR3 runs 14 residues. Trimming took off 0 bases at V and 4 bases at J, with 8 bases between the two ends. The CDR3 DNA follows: TGCGCCAGCAGCTTGGGTCCAGGGGGAAACACCATATATTTT. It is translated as CASSLGPGGNTIYF.

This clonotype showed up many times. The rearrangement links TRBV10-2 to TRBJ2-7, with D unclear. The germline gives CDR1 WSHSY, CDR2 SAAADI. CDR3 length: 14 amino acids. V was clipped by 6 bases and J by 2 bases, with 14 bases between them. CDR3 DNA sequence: TGCGCCAGCAGCCCTTTTGACTGGACCTACGAGCAGTACGTC. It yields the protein CASSPFDWTYEQYV.

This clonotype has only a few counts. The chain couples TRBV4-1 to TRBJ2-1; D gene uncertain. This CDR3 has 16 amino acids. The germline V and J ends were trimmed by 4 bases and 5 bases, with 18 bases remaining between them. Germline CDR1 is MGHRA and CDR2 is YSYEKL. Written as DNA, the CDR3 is TGCGCCAGCAGCCCGCTTGGGTTGGCAGGAGACAATGAGCAGTTCTTC. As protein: CASSPLGLAGDNEQFF.

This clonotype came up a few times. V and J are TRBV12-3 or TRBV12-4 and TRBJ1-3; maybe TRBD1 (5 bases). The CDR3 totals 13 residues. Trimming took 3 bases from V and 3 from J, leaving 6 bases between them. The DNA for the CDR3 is TGTGCCAGCAGTTTTGGGGGTGGAAACACCATATATTTT. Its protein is CASSFGGGNTIYF.

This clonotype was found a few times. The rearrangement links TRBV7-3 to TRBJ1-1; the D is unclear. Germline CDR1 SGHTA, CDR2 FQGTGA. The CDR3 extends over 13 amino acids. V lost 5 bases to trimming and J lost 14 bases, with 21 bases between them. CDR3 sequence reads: CASSPPKRQVLFF. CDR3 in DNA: TGTGCCAGCAGCCCGCCCAAGAGACAAGTTTTGTTCTTT.

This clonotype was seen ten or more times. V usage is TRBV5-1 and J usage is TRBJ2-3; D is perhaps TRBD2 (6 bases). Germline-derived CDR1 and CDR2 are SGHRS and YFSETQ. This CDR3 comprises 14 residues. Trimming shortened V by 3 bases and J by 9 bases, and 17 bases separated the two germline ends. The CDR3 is CASSSGTSQVTQYF. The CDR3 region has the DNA TGCGCCAGCAGCTCCGGGACTTCTCAGGTCACGCAGTATTTT.

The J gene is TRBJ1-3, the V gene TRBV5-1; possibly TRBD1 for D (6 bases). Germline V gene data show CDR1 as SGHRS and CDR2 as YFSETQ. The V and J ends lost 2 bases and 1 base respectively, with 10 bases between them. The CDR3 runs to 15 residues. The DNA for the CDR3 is TGCGCCAGCAGCTTACAGGGATCTTCTGGAAACACCATATATTTT. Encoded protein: CASSLQGSSGNTIYF. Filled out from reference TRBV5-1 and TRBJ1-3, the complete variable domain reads KAGVTQTPRYLIKTRGQQVTLSCSPISGHRSVSWYQQTPGQGLQFLFEYFSETQRNKGNFPGRFSGRQFSNSRSEMNVSTLELGDSALYLCASSLQGSSGNTIYFGEGSWLTVV.

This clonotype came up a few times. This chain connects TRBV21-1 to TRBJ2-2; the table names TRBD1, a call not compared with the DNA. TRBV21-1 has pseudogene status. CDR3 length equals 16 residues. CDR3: CASSIGDRGRPGELFF. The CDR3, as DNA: TGTGCCAGCAGCATTGGTGACAGGGGGCGACCCGGGGAGCTGTTTTTT.

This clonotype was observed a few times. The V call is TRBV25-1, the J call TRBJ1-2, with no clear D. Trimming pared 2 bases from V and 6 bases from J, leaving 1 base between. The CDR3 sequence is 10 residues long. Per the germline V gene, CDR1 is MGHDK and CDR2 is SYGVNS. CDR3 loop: CASSENGYTF. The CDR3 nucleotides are TGTGCCAGCAGTGAAAATGGCTACACCTTC.

The CDR3 is CASARGGSEQFF. The CDR3 DNA is TGTGCTAGTGCCCGGGGCGGCTCTGAGCAGTTCTTC. The chain employs TRBV12-5 and TRBJ2-1, with D perhaps assigned TRBD1 or TRBD2 (5 bases each). There are 12 residues in the CDR3. In germline, CDR1 is LGHNT, CDR2 FRNRAP. The V gene lost 7 bases and the J gene lost 9 bases, with 13 bases spanning the gap.

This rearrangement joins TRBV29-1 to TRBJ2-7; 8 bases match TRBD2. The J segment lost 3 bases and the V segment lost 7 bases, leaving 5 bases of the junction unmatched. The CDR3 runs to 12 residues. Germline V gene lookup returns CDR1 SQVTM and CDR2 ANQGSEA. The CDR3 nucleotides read TGCAGCGCCACGGGACTAGACTACGAGCAGTACGTC. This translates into CSATGLDYEQYV.

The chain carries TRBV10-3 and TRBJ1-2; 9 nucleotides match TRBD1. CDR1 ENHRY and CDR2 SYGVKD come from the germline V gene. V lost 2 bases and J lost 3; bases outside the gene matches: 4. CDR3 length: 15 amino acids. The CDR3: CAISEGTGNYYGYTF. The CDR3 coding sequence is TGTGCCATCAGTGAGGGGACAGGGAATTACTATGGCTACACCTTC.

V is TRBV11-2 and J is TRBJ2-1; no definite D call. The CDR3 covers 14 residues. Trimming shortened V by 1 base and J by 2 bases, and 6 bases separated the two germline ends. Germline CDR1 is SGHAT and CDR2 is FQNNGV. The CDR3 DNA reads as TGTGCCAGCAGCTTAGTAGGGACCTACAATGAGCAGTTCTTC. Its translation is CASSLVGTYNEQFF.

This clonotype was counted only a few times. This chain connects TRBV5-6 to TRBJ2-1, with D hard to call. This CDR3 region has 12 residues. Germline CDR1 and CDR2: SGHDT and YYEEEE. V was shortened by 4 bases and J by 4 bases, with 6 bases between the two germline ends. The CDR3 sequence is CASSSRYNEQFF. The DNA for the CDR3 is TGTGCCAGCAGCAGCAGATACAATGAGCAGTTCTTC.

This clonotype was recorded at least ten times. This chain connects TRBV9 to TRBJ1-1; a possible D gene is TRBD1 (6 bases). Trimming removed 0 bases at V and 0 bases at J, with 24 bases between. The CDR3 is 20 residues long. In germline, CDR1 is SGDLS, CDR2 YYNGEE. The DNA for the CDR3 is TGTGCCAGCAGCGTAGGTCGTCAGAGGGGGGAGAGAGGGATGAACACTGAAGCTTTCTTT. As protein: CASSVGRQRGERGMNTEAFF.

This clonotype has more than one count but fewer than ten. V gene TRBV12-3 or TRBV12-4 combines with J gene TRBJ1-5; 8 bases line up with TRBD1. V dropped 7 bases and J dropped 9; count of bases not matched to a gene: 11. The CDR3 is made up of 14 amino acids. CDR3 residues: CASTPGQEERPQHF. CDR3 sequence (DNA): TGTGCCAGCACCCCGGGACAGGAGGAGAGGCCCCAGCATTTT.

The CDR3 loop reads CASSPRVGTQYF. The CDR3 coding sequence is TGTGCCAGCAGCCCCCGGGTGGGTACGCAGTATTTT. This chain uses TRBV7-2 with TRBJ2-3; D unresolved. Germline-derived CDR1 and CDR2 are SGHTA and FQGNSA. CDR3 size: 12 residues. Trimming cost V 5 bases and J 8 bases, with 11 bases left between them. Looking up the rest from reference TRBV7-2 and TRBJ2-3 gives the full variable domain: GAGVSQSPSNKVTEKGKDVELRCDPISGHTALYWYRQSLGQGLEFLIYFQGNSAPDKSGLPSDRFSAERTGGSVSTLTIQRTQQEDSAVYLCASSPRVGTQYFGPGTRLTVL.

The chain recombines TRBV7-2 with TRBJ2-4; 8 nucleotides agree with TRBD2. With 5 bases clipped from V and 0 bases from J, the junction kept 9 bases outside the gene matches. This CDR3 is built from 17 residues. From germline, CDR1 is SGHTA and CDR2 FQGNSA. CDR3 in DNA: TGTGCCAGCAGCCGCACTAGCGGAATTGAAGCCAAAAACATTCAGTACTTC. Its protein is CASSRTSGIEAKNIQYF.

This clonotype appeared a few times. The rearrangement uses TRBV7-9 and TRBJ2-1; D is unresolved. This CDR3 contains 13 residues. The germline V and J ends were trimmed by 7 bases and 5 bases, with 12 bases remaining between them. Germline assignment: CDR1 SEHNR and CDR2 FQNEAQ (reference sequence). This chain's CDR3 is CASKGMADNEQFF. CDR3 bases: TGTGCCAGCAAGGGTATGGCTGACAATGAGCAGTTCTTC.

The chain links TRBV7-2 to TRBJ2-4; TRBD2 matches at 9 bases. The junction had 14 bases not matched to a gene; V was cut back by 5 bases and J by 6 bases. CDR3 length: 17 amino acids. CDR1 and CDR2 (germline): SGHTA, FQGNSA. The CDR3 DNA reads TGTGCCAGCAGCCCCCGGGGGGCGGGGGGGAGAGGAAACATTCAGTACTTC. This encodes CASSPRGAGGRGNIQYF.

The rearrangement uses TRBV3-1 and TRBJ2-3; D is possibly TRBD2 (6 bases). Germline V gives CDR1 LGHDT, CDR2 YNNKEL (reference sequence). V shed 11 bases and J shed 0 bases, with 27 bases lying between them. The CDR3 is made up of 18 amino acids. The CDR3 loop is CAFQSRGPAGRSTDTQYF. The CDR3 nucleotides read TGTGCCTTCCAATCCCGGGGTCCGGCGGGGCGTAGCACAGATACGCAGTATTTT.

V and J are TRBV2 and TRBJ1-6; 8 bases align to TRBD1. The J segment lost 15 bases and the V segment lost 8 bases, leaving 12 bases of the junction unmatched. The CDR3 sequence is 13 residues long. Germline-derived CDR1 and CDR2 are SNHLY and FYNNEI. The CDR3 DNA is TGTGCCAGCCACCCCGGGGACAGGAAGGACCTCCACTTT. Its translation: CASHPGDRKDLHF.

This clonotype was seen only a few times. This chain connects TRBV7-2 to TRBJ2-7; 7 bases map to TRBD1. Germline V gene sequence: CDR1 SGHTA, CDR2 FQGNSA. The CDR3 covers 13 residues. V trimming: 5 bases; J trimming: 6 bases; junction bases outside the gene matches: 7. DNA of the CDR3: TGTGCCAGCAGCCCCCTGACAGGGTTCGAGCAGTACTTC. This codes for CASSPLTGFEQYF.

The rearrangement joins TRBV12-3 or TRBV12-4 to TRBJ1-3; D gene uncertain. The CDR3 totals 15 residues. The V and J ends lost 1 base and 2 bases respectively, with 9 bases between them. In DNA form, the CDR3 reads TGTGCCAGCAGTTTAGAGTTCGTCCCTGGAAACACCATATATTTT. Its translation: CASSLEFVPGNTIYF.

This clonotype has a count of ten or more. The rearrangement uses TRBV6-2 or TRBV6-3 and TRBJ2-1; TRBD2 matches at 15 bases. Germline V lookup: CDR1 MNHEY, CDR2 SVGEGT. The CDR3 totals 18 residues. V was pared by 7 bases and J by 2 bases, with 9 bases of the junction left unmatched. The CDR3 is CASNHMGLAGGAYNEQFF. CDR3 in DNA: TGTGCCAGCAACCACATGGGACTAGCGGGGGGCGCCTACAATGAGCAGTTCTTC.